The clone carrying this T cell receptor beta chain occurred once. Germline values: CDR1 LNHDA, CDR2 SQIVND (reference sequence). The CDR3 loop spans 15 amino acids. V trimming: 8 bases; J trimming: 10 bases; junction bases outside the gene matches: 13. These data originate in a study of blood T cell repertoires in COVID-19. Study-level background: PBMCs, B-cell-depleted T cells, or T cells provided the cDNA or gDNA that made up the material.

Profiling relied on immunoSEQ multiplex PCR, and the TCRdb table lists in-frame clones only, not all of them. The sample holds fewer than 100,000 clones; 90% are singletons and the top ten take about 0.83%. The chain employs TRBV19 and TRBJ1-6; 8 positions agree with TRBD1. The sample taken for sequencing was peripheral blood. The receptor comes from an elderly woman with acute or convalescent COVID-19. The DNA of the CDR3 is TGTGCCAGTGGAGAGGTCGGACAGGGCGGATCACCCCTCCACTTT. This gives the protein CASGEVGQGGSPLHF. Together with reference TRBV19 and TRBJ1-6, the CDR3 gives the full variable domain: DGGITQSPKYLFRKEGQNVTLSCEQNLNHDAMYWYRQDPGQGLRLIYYSQIVNDFQKGDIAEGYSVSREKKESFPLTVTSAQKNPTAFYLCASGEVGQGGSPLHFGNGTRLTVT.